Many counts were recorded for the clone carrying this T cell receptor (beta chain). Germline V CDR1 and CDR2: SGHTS, YDEGEE. The CDR3 has 15 amino acids. V was trimmed by 4 bases and J by 5 bases, leaving 13 bases between them. Using roughly 9.4 ml of fresh peripheral blood, PBMCs were prepared. The sample originates from a study of T cells in Graves' hyperthyroidism and ophthalmopathy. Researchers amplified the TCR beta CDR3 regions from RNA transcripts. The HTBI primer set served for first-round RT-PCR of the TCR CDR3. TCRdb recomputed calls from the multiplex PCR reads with MiXCR, one row per CDR3 protein. The data contain approximately 400,000 distinct CDR3 sequences, about 18% of them singletons.

Sample: blood. This clonotype was sampled from a man between 18 and 29 years old with Graves' ophthalmopathy. V and J are TRBV5-8 and TRBJ1-6, with D possibly TRBD1 on 6 matching bases. The CDR3: CASSPMGHDNSPLHF. CDR3 sequence (DNA): TGTGCCAGCAGCCCCATGGGACACGATAATTCACCCCTCCACTTT.